This entry lists 24 T cell receptor beta chains sequenced from one sample in a study of neurological immune-mediated disorders. TCRdb reprocessed the 5' RACE reads via MiXCR and lists one record per CDR3 protein. The repertoire has 55,000 to 75,000 distinct CDR3 sequences, less than 2.5% of them found once; the top ten carry under 4%. Sequenced sample: PBMCs. These receptors were taken from a man aged 50 to 59 with multiple sclerosis.

This clonotype was recorded at least ten times. This sequence joins TRBV4-3 and TRBJ2-7; a possible D gene is TRBD2 (5 bases). Trimming removed 2 bases at V and 2 bases at J, with 19 bases between. CDR1 is LGHNA and CDR2 is YSLEER in the germline V gene. The CDR3 covers 17 residues. The CDR3 region has the DNA TGCGCCAGCAGCCAAAGGCCGGACTTAAAGTTAGCCTACGAGCAGTACTTC. Its translation is CASSQRPDLKLAYEQYF.

This clonotype has just a few counts. The genes are TRBV2 and TRBJ2-7; TRBD2 matches 9 bases. Unmatched junction bases numbered 5, after V lost 6 bases and J lost 2 bases. Per germline, CDR1 SNHLY and CDR2 FYNNEI. The CDR3 has 14 amino acids. CDR3 region: CASRGAGGPYEQYF. DNA of the CDR3: TGTGCCAGCAGGGGTGCGGGGGGGCCCTACGAGCAGTACTTC.

This clonotype has at least ten counts. The V gene is TRBV7-2, the J gene TRBJ1-5, with no clear D. Germline V gives CDR1 SGHTA, CDR2 FQGNSA. This CDR3 comprises 12 residues. Trimming took off 1 base at V and 5 bases at J, with 3 bases between the two ends. The CDR3 DNA follows: TGTGCCAGCAGCTTAGACTATCAGCCCCAGCATTTT. Its translation is CASSLDYQPQHF.

This clonotype came up many times. This rearrangement joins TRBV5-1 to TRBJ1-5, with TRBD1 matching over 7 bases. The CDR3 is 15 residues long. V shed 0 bases and J 5 bases; nucleotides not matched to a gene: 5. Germline-derived CDR1 and CDR2 are SGHRS and YFSETQ. DNA for the CDR3: TGCGCCAGCAGCTTGGAAGGGGGCCGGGATCAGCCCCAGCATTTT. Its translation: CASSLEGGRDQPQHF.

This clonotype was picked up many times. The chain joins TRBV29-1 to TRBJ1-2; D is ambiguous. Looked up from germline, CDR1 is SQVTM and CDR2 is ANQGSEA. The V gene lost 3 bases and the J gene lost 2 bases, with 7 bases spanning the gap. The CDR3 is 12 amino acids. The CDR3 region is CSVEGQNYGYTF. Here the CDR3 DNA reads TGCAGCGTTGAGGGCCAAAACTATGGCTACACCTTC.

This clonotype was counted ten times or more. This rearrangement joins TRBV3-1 to TRBJ2-3; D possibly corresponds to TRBD2 (5 bases). This CDR3 contains 15 residues. Germline assignment: CDR1 LGHDT and CDR2 YNNKEL (reference sequence). Trimming pared 4 bases from V and 2 bases from J, leaving 13 bases between. CDR3 amino acids: CASSPGGGLTDTQYF. The CDR3 nucleotides are TGTGCCAGCAGCCCTGGAGGCGGTCTCACAGATACGCAGTATTTT.

This clonotype was seen repeatedly, ten times or more. The V gene is TRBV5-1, the J gene TRBJ2-7; weak D call: TRBD1 (6 bases). CDR1 and CDR2 (germline): SGHRS, YFSETQ. The V end was cut by 2 bases, the J end by 4 bases, with 16 bases between. The CDR3 runs to 15 residues. In DNA, the CDR3 is TGCGCCAGCAGCTTTGACCGGGACACTGCTTACGAGCAGTACTTC. Protein: CASSFDRDTAYEQYF. Drawing the rest from reference TRBV5-1 and TRBJ2-7, the complete variable domain is KAGVTQTPRYLIKTRGQQVTLSCSPISGHRSVSWYQQTPGQGLQFLFEYFSETQRNKGNFPGRFSGRQFSNSRSEMNVSTLELGDSALYLCASSFDRDTAYEQYFGPGTRLTVT.

This clonotype has a handful of counts. The gene calls are TRBV4-3 and TRBJ2-4, with a possible D match to TRBD2 (5 bases). The ends were cut back, 0 bases at V and 5 bases at J, with 11 bases in the middle. In germline, CDR1 is LGHNA, CDR2 YSLEER. The CDR3 contains 15 residues. The CDR3 coding sequence is TGCGCCAGCAGCCAAGATATTAGCGCGGAAAACATTCAGTACTTC. It translates to CASSQDISAENIQYF.

This clonotype was seen ten or more times. The V and J genes are TRBV5-6 and TRBJ2-1; 7 nucleotides match TRBD1. Germline V CDR1 and CDR2: SGHDT, YYEEEE. The junction had 5 bases not matched to a gene; V was cut back by 4 bases and J by 4 bases. The CDR3 sequence is 14 residues long. The CDR3 nucleotides read TGTGCCAGCAGCCGGGGACAGATATACAATGAGCAGTTCTTC. As protein: CASSRGQIYNEQFF.

Many counts were recorded for this clonotype. The rearrangement links TRBV7-9 to TRBJ2-5; perhaps TRBD1 as D (6 bases). This CDR3 comprises 13 residues. The germline CDR1 and CDR2 sequences are SEHNR and FQNEAQ (reference sequence). Trimming left V 5 bases short and J 4 bases short, with 11 bases between. DNA for the CDR3: TGTGCCAGCAGCGCCGGGACACCAGAGACCCAGTACTTC. It yields the protein CASSAGTPETQYF.

This clonotype was detected many times. V gene TRBV3-1 combines with J gene TRBJ1-2, with TRBD1 identical over 7 bases. CDR3 length: 16 amino acids. CDR1 and CDR2 (germline): LGHDT, YNNKEL (reference sequence). With 4 bases clipped from V and 0 bases from J, the junction kept 8 bases outside the gene matches. The CDR3 protein is CASSRRQGRANYGYTF. The CDR3 region has the DNA TGTGCCAGCAGCCGCCGACAGGGCCGTGCTAACTATGGCTACACCTTC.

In this sample, this clonotype turned up many times. This chain joins TRBV10-3 and TRBJ2-2; 11 nucleotides align to TRBD2. With 8 bases clipped from V and 1 base from J, the junction kept 6 bases outside the gene matches. The length of the CDR3 is 16 residues. The V gene's germline CDR1 is ENHRY and CDR2 SYGVKD. The CDR3 sequence is CAIGVTSGMNTGELFF. In DNA form, the CDR3 reads TGTGCCATCGGGGTGACTAGCGGGATGAACACCGGGGAGCTGTTTTTT.

Of note for this clonotype: Germline is not matched at one junction end, which may reflect a read error. This chain joins TRBV10-3 and TRBJ1-6; D might be TRBD1 (5 bases). Germline values: CDR1 ENHRY, CDR2 SYGVKD. CDR3 length: 14 amino acids. CDR3 sequence: CATDERGGNSTLNF. DNA of the CDR3: TGTGCCACCGATGAAAGGGGAGGTAATTCAACCCTCAACTTT.

This clonotype came up many times. The chain employs TRBV25-1 and TRBJ1-1, with D possibly being TRBD1 (6 bases). CDR1 MGHDK and CDR2 SYGVNS come from the germline V gene. Trimming cost V 5 bases and J 8 bases, with 15 bases left between them. The CDR3 consists of 13 residues. The DNA of the CDR3 is TGTGCCAGCAGTCACCTCCCCGGGACAGAAGCTTTCTTT. This codes for CASSHLPGTEAFF. Based on the CDR3 plus reference TRBV25-1 and TRBJ1-1, the full variable domain is EADIYQTPRYLVIGTGKKITLECSQTMGHDKMYWYQQDPGMELHLIHYSYGVNSTEKGDLSSESTVSRIRTEHFPLTLESARPSHTSQYLCASSHLPGTEAFFGQGTRLTVV.

This clonotype was counted many times. The rearrangement links TRBV12-3 or TRBV12-4 to TRBJ1-2, with 9 positions matching TRBD1. This CDR3 has 12 residues. The V gene end was trimmed by 6 bases and the J gene end by 7 bases; junction bases not matched to a gene: 3. In DNA form, the CDR3 reads TGTGCCAGCAGCGGACAGGGGTTTGGCTACACCTTC. Its protein is CASSGQGFGYTF.

This clonotype came up many times. The chain carries TRBV20-1 and TRBJ2-7, with D possibly being TRBD2 (5 bases). The CDR3 contains 14 residues. Trimming cost V 5 bases and J 1 base, with 15 bases left between them. From germline, CDR1 is DFQATT and CDR2 SNEGSKA (reference sequence). The CDR3 DNA sequence: TGCAGTGCTCCCCTTGGGCCGGGATCCTACGAGCAGTACTTC. Translation: CSAPLGPGSYEQYF.

Ten or more counts support this clonotype. The V and J genes are TRBV20-1 and TRBJ1-2; D ambiguous. Germline values: CDR1 DFQATT, CDR2 SNEGSKA (reference sequence). CDR3 size: 13 residues. V lost 0 bases, J lost 4 bases, and 9 bases lay in between. CDR3 protein: CSARDWGSYGYTF. The CDR3 region has the DNA TGCAGTGCTAGAGATTGGGGAAGCTATGGCTACACCTTC.

Many counts were recorded for this clonotype. The chain has TRBV27 and TRBJ2-3; the D is unclear. Germline loops: CDR1 MNHEY, CDR2 SMNVEV (reference sequence). CDR3 length equals 13 residues. V was shortened by 6 bases and J by 4 bases, with 11 bases between the two germline ends. The CDR3 here is CASSRGRPDTQYF. DNA of the CDR3: TGTGCCAGCAGCCGCGGTCGACCAGATACGCAGTATTTT.

This clonotype was observed at least ten times. V and J are TRBV7-9 and TRBJ1-1, with unresolved D. The CDR3 has 14 residues. The germline CDR1 and CDR2 sequences are SEHNR and FQNEAQ (reference sequence). Trimming removed 6 bases at V and 1 base at J, with 12 bases between. The CDR3 bases are TGTGCCAGCAGTTACGCCCTTGGGAACACTGAAGCTTTCTTT. Translating it yields CASSYALGNTEAFF.

This clonotype was seen ten or more times. The chain couples TRBV6-6 to TRBJ1-1; D possibly corresponds to TRBD1 (6 bases). Germline lookup yields CDR1 MNHNY and CDR2 SVGAGI (reference sequence). This CDR3 contains 16 residues. With 6 bases removed from V and 7 bases from J, the gap between germline ends came to 24 bases. The CDR3 loop is CASSPRGELRGYEAFF. The CDR3 bases are TGTGCCAGCAGCCCCCGGGGGGAGCTCAGGGGATATGAAGCTTTCTTT.

There are many counts of this clonotype. The chain couples TRBV5-1 to TRBJ2-7; D is unclear. CDR1 is SGHRS, CDR2 YFSETQ, per germline. CDR3 length: 15 amino acids. V lost 0 bases and J 3 bases, leaving 13 bases between the germline ends. This CDR3 is CASSLGGGNLYEQYF. The DNA of the CDR3 is TGCGCCAGCAGCTTGGGAGGCGGAAACCTCTACGAGCAGTACTTC.

Ten or more counts support this clonotype. The chain joins TRBV10-3 to TRBJ2-2; 9 bases align to TRBD2. This CDR3 has 16 residues. V gave up 0 bases and J gave up 4 bases; unmatched junction bases: 3. CDR1 is ENHRY and CDR2 is SYGVKD in the germline V gene. The CDR3: CAISESGLASTGELFF. The CDR3 DNA reads as TGTGCCATCAGTGAGTCAGGACTAGCGAGCACCGGGGAGCTGTTTTTT.

This clonotype was recorded many times. V and J are TRBV12-3 or TRBV12-4 and TRBJ2-2; D unresolved. With 5 bases removed from V and 2 bases from J, the gap between germline ends came to 9 bases. The CDR3 runs 14 residues. As DNA, the CDR3 is TGTGCCAGCAGTCGGCAACACAACACCGGGGAGCTGTTTTTT. Translated, it gives CASSRQHNTGELFF.

This clonotype has a count of ten or more. The V and J genes are TRBV30 and TRBJ2-2; D unresolved. Trimming left V 2 bases short and J 2 bases short, with 6 bases between. CDR1 and CDR2 (germline): GTSNPN, SVGIG (reference sequence). The CDR3 sequence is 13 residues long. The CDR3 DNA follows: TGTGCCTGGAGTATACTTAACACCGGGGAGCTGTTTTTT. Its translation is CAWSILNTGELFF. Together with reference TRBV30 and TRBJ2-2, the CDR3 gives the full variable domain: SQTIHQWPATLVQPVGSPLSLECTVEGTSNPNLYWYRQAAGRGLQLLFYSVGIGQISSEVPQNLSASRPQDRQFILSSKKLLLSDSGFYLCAWSILNTGELFFGEGSRLTVL.